The 32 T cell receptor beta chains below come from one sample, sequenced in a study of control samples from healthy donors and cancer patients. Profiled with immunoSEQ multiplex PCR; TCRdb holds only in-frame clones, not every one. The repertoire consists of some 150,000 clones, with approximately 94% occurring once and the leading ten covering around 14%. Sequencing was done on a sample of blood. These receptors were collected from a man between 35 and 55 years old in good health.

The rearrangement joins TRBV19 to TRBJ2-6, with D tentatively TRBD2 (6 bases). Germline assignment: CDR1 LNHDA and CDR2 SQIVND (reference sequence). The CDR3 sequence is 18 residues long. Trimming removed 3 bases at V and 3 bases at J, with 18 bases between. In nucleotides, the CDR3 is TGTGCCAGTAGTATTTCTCGGGACGGGAGCATTGGGGCCAACGTCCTGACTTTC. As protein: CASSISRDGSIGANVLTF.

J is TRBJ1-4 and V is TRBV7-9; no clear D. Germline CDR1 SEHNR, CDR2 FQNEAQ (reference sequence). Trimming took off 4 bases at V and 1 base at J, with 4 bases between the two ends. The CDR3 consists of 13 residues. CDR3 amino acids: CASSWETNEKLFF. The DNA for the CDR3 is TGTGCCAGCAGCTGGGAAACTAATGAAAAACTGTTTTTT.

The chain has TRBV10-1 and TRBJ1-3; 8 bases are shared with TRBD1. The germline gives CDR1 WNHNN, CDR2 SYGVQD (reference sequence). The CDR3 has 16 residues. V was pared by 7 bases and J by 4 bases, with 12 bases of the junction left unmatched. The CDR3 DNA sequence: TGCGCCAGCAAGGTCAGTCAGGGGGCGCTCGGAAACACCATATATTTT. Its protein is CASKVSQGALGNTIYF.

The rearrangement links TRBV28 to TRBJ1-1; 8 bases map to TRBD1. Germline lookup yields CDR1 MDHEN and CDR2 SYDVKM. The CDR3 loop spans 12 amino acids. V trimming: 6 bases; J trimming: 6 bases; junction bases outside the gene matches: 3. CDR3 amino acids: CASRTTGAEAFF. The CDR3 DNA reads TGTGCCAGCAGAACGACAGGGGCTGAAGCTTTCTTT.

The chain has TRBV6-5 and TRBJ1-6; D gene uncertain. Trimming removed 2 bases from V and 8 bases from J, with 13 bases in between. Germline CDR1 MNHEY, CDR2 SVGAGI. The CDR3 sequence is 15 residues long. The CDR3 region is CASSYDPATYSPLHF. CDR3 DNA sequence: TGTGCCAGCAGTTACGACCCGGCAACGTATTCACCCCTCCACTTT.

The gene calls are TRBV7-9 and TRBJ1-1; D is unclear. V was shortened by 4 bases and J by 0 bases, with 18 bases between the two germline ends. Germline values: CDR1 SEHNR, CDR2 FQNEAQ (reference sequence). CDR3 length equals 17 residues. As DNA, the CDR3 is TGTGCCAGCAGCTCCCACGCGGTCCTACCCATGAACACTGAAGCTTTCTTT. Its protein is CASSSHAVLPMNTEAFF. The full variable domain, completed using reference TRBV7-9 and TRBJ1-1, is DTGVSQNPRHKITKRGQNVTFRCDPISEHNRLYWYRQTLGQGPEFLTYFQNEAQLEKSRLLSDRFSAERPKGSFSTLEIQRTEQGDSAMYLCASSSHAVLPMNTEAFFGQGTRLTVV.

The chain has TRBV18 and TRBJ1-2, with D unresolved. V was pared by 3 bases and J by 8 bases, with 13 bases between. This CDR3 is 13 amino acids long. The germline V gene encodes CDR1 KGHSH and CDR2 LQKENI. The CDR3 sequence is CASSPQDRLGYTF. The CDR3 DNA reads as TGTGCCAGCTCACCCCAAGACCGCCTCGGCTACACCTTC. Full variable domain (remainder filled in from reference TRBV18 and TRBJ1-2): NAGVMQNPRHLVRRRGQEARLRCSPMKGHSHVYWYRQLPEEGLKFMVYLQKENIIDESGMPKERFSAEFPKEGPSILRIQQVVRGDSAAYFCASSPQDRLGYTFGSGTRLTVV.

This chain joins TRBV6-2 or TRBV6-3 and TRBJ2-5; no reliable D call. Trimming left V 2 bases short and J 6 bases short, with 10 bases between. This CDR3 spans 13 amino acids. In germline, CDR1 is MNHEY, CDR2 SVGEGT. The CDR3 region has the DNA TGTGCCAGCAGTTACGGACCCTTGAAGACCCAGTACTTC. It codes for CASSYGPLKTQYF.

This chain connects TRBV19 to TRBJ2-7; 7 nucleotides align to TRBD1. Trimming took 9 bases from V and 2 from J; bases not matched to a gene: 10. Germline CDR1 reads LNHDA; CDR2 reads SQIVND (reference sequence). The CDR3 is 14 amino acids. The CDR3, as DNA: TGTGCCAGGGGTCGAGACAGGGTTCCCTACGAGCAGTACTTC. This encodes CARGRDRVPYEQYF. The whole variable domain, filled in from reference TRBV19 and TRBJ2-7, reads DGGITQSPKYLFRKEGQNVTLSCEQNLNHDAMYWYRQDPGQGLRLIYYSQIVNDFQKGDIAEGYSVSREKKESFPLTVTSAQKNPTAFYLCARGRDRVPYEQYFGPGTRLTVT.

The chain combines TRBV7-9 with TRBJ2-5; 12 bases agree with TRBD2. Trimming took 4 bases from V and 5 from J; bases not matched to a gene: 8. Germline V gene sequence: CDR1 SEHNR, CDR2 FQNEAQ (reference sequence). CDR3 length: 16 residues. CDR3 protein: CASSSTSGSPGETQYF. The CDR3 coding sequence is TGTGCCAGCAGCTCGACTAGCGGGAGCCCAGGGGAGACCCAGTACTTC.

This chain connects TRBV24-1 to TRBJ1-5, with a weak D call TRBD1 (5 bases). There are 17 residues in the CDR3. Germline CDR1 and CDR2: KGHDR and SFDVKD. The V and J ends lost 0 bases and 4 bases respectively, with 15 bases between them. The CDR3 sequence is CATSDLHRDGQNQPQHF. CDR3 nucleotides: TGTGCCACCAGTGATTTGCATAGGGACGGTCAAAATCAGCCCCAGCATTTT.

The chain has TRBV7-8 and TRBJ1-1; perhaps TRBD1 as D (5 bases). Germline values: CDR1 SGHVS, CDR2 FQNEAQ. V gave up 1 base and J gave up 0 bases, with 15 bases separating them. The length of the CDR3 is 17 residues. The CDR3 sequence is CASSLVVGSGMNTEAFF. CDR3 bases: TGTGCCAGCAGCTTAGTAGTGGGGTCAGGGATGAACACTGAAGCTTTCTTT.

This clone was observed a handful of times. The chain joins TRBV2 to TRBJ2-7; tentatively, D is TRBD1 (6 bases). V was clipped by 6 bases and J by 4 bases, with 13 bases between them. This CDR3 has 13 amino acids. From germline, CDR1 is SNHLY and CDR2 FYNNEI. The CDR3 DNA reads TGTGCCAGCAGAAAGAGTACAGGGTACGAGCAGTACTTC. Amino acids: CASRKSTGYEQYF.

This clone was recorded only once. An end of the junction does not agree with germline; a read error may underlie this. The genes are TRBV2 and TRBJ2-2, with 11 bases fitting TRBD2. There are 16 residues in the CDR3. Germline V gives CDR1 SNHLY, CDR2 FYNNEI. The CDR3 DNA sequence: TGTGCCAGCAGTGAAAGACTAGCGGGGAACACCGGGGGGCTGTTTTTT. It codes for CASSERLAGNTGGLFF.

V is TRBV6-5 and J is TRBJ1-5; a possible D gene is TRBD1 (6 bases). CDR1 MNHEY and CDR2 SVGAGI come from the germline V gene. The CDR3 is made up of 14 amino acids. With 8 bases removed from V and 0 bases from J, the gap between germline ends came to 11 bases. CDR3 in DNA: TGTGCCAGCGAGGGGGGGATTAGCAATCAGCCCCAGCATTTT. Protein: CASEGGISNQPQHF.

The chain has TRBV7-9 and TRBJ2-1, with 7 bases matching TRBD1. Unmatched junction bases numbered 3, after V lost 1 base and J lost 0 bases. Germline CDR1 SEHNR, CDR2 FQNEAQ (reference sequence). This CDR3 contains 16 residues. CDR3 coding DNA: TGTGCCAGCAGCTTAGTAGGGGGCCTCTCCTACAATGAGCAGTTCTTC. Residues: CASSLVGGLSYNEQFF.

The chain links TRBV12-3 or TRBV12-4 to TRBJ2-7; the D is unclear. The V end was cut by 5 bases, the J end by 1 base, with 9 bases between. CDR3 size: 13 residues. CDR3 protein: CASSTDFSYEQYF. DNA of the CDR3: TGTGCCAGCAGTACCGATTTTTCCTACGAGCAGTACTTC.

The chain joins TRBV6-5 to TRBJ1-2, with D maybe TRBD1 (6 bases). V dropped 6 bases and J dropped 8 bases, with 16 bases sitting between them. The CDR3 spans 13 residues. Looked up from germline, CDR1 is MNHEY and CDR2 is SVGAGI. The CDR3 nucleotides are TGTGCCAGCAGCAATACAGGGACCGACGGCTACACCTTC. Translated: CASSNTGTDGYTF.

This clone was picked up one time. The chain couples TRBV28 to TRBJ1-2; D call uncertain. Trimming took off 7 bases at V and 0 bases at J, with 15 bases between the two ends. CDR3 length: 15 amino acids. The germline CDR1 and CDR2 sequences are MDHEN and SYDVKM. CDR3 in DNA: TGTGCCAGCAACCCGATCCCTAGTACTAACTATGGCTACACCTTC. Protein sequence: CASNPIPSTNYGYTF.

The genes are TRBV4-1 and TRBJ1-1, with 8 bases lining up with TRBD1. Germline V lookup: CDR1 MGHRA, CDR2 YSYEKL. The junction had 2 bases not matched to a gene; V was cut back by 4 bases and J by 1 base. CDR3 size: 14 residues. Here the CDR3 reads CASSPGTGNTEAFF. The CDR3 DNA is TGCGCCAGCAGCCCCGGGACAGGGAACACTGAAGCTTTCTTT.

This sequence joins TRBV27 and TRBJ1-5; unclear D gene. Germline V CDR1 and CDR2: MNHEY, SMNVEV (reference sequence). The V end was cut by 8 bases, the J end by 0 bases, with 11 bases between. This CDR3 is 14 amino acids long. This chain's CDR3 is CASGGPNSNQPQHF. The DNA of the CDR3 is TGTGCCAGCGGTGGACCGAATAGCAATCAGCCCCAGCATTTT.

V and J are TRBV12-3 or TRBV12-4 and TRBJ2-7, with unresolved D. Trimming shortened V by 8 bases and J by 3 bases, and 11 bases separated the two germline ends. This CDR3 contains 12 residues. In DNA, the CDR3 is TGTGCCAGCCTCGAAGAGAACTACGAGCAGTACTTC. It encodes CASLEENYEQYF.

The chain recombines TRBV14 with TRBJ1-5; unclear D gene. Trimming stripped 4 bases from V and 2 bases from J, with 15 bases between. The CDR3 has 16 residues. CDR1 is SGHDN and CDR2 is FVKESK in the germline V gene. CDR3 coding DNA: TGTGCCAGCAGCCGCTACACTCTGCGGGGCAATCAGCCCCAGCATTTT. The encoded protein is CASSRYTLRGNQPQHF.

This clone occurred once. The J gene is TRBJ1-6, the V gene TRBV14; tentative D call: TRBD1 (5 bases). The V gene lost 1 base and the J gene lost 3 bases, with 7 bases spanning the gap. This CDR3 has 15 amino acids. CDR1 is SGHDN, CDR2 FVKESK, per germline. The CDR3 sequence: CASSQGQIYNSPLHF. As DNA, the CDR3 is TGTGCCAGCAGCCAAGGACAGATCTATAATTCACCCCTCCACTTT.

This clone appeared a few times. The V and J genes are TRBV7-6 and TRBJ2-5, with D hard to call. Per the germline V gene, CDR1 is SGHVS and CDR2 is FNYEAQ. CDR3 length equals 14 residues. Trimming left V 1 base short and J 5 bases short, with 11 bases between. CDR3 loop: CASSLGRPYETQYF. In DNA, the CDR3 is TGTGCCAGCAGCTTAGGACGTCCATACGAGACCCAGTACTTC.

This clone was found a few times. The chain joins TRBV4-1 to TRBJ2-7; 8 positions match TRBD1. The CDR3 is 15 residues long. In germline, CDR1 is MGHRA, CDR2 YSYEKL. V dropped 3 bases and J dropped 2; count of bases not matched to a gene: 6. The CDR3 spells CASSHSRQGPYEQYF. DNA of the CDR3: TGCGCCAGCAGCCACAGCCGACAGGGGCCCTACGAGCAGTACTTC.

The rearrangement uses TRBV10-2 and TRBJ2-1; TRBD2 might be the D (5 bases). This CDR3 has 13 amino acids. Germline lookup yields CDR1 WSHSY and CDR2 SAAADI. The V and J ends lost 4 bases and 5 bases respectively, with 9 bases between them. For the CDR3, the DNA is TGCGCCAGCAGTGTCGCCGGGAACAATGAGCAGTTCTTC. Protein product: CASSVAGNNEQFF.

CDR3 sequence (DNA): TGTGCCCGCGAGGGGGGCAACTATGGCTACACCTTC. Translation: CAREGGNYGYTF. The chain uses TRBV30 and TRBJ1-2; D is perhaps TRBD1 (6 bases). V lost 8 bases, J lost 2 bases, and 12 bases lay in between. Germline assignment: CDR1 GTSNPN and CDR2 SVGIG (reference sequence). This CDR3 is built from 12 residues. The full variable domain, its missing parts supplied by reference TRBV30 and TRBJ1-2, is SQTIHQWPATLVQPVGSPLSLECTVEGTSNPNLYWYRQAAGRGLQLLFYSVGIGQISSEVPQNLSASRPQDRQFILSSKKLLLSDSGFYLCAREGGNYGYTFGSGTRLTVV.

V gene TRBV5-6 combines with J gene TRBJ1-6; TRBD1 matches 9 bases. Per the germline V gene, CDR1 is SGHDT and CDR2 is YYEEEE. The junction had 5 bases not matched to a gene; V was cut back by 1 base and J by 9 bases. CDR3 length equals 15 residues. The CDR3 is CASSLWDRVLSPLHF. The CDR3 nucleotides are TGTGCCAGCAGCTTGTGGGACAGGGTTCTTTCACCCCTCCACTTT.

The chain couples TRBV12-5 to TRBJ1-1; D gene unclear. V lost 2 bases, J lost 5 bases, and 9 bases lay in between. Germline assignment: CDR1 LGHNT and CDR2 FRNRAP. This CDR3 contains 13 residues. CDR3 nucleotides: TGTGCTAGTGGTTTGAAAGGCAGGACTGAAGCTTTCTTT. It encodes CASGLKGRTEAFF.

This sequence joins TRBV13 and TRBJ1-2, with no clear D. The CDR3 has 12 residues. Trimming pared 5 bases from V and 7 bases from J, leaving 11 bases between. Looked up from germline, CDR1 is PRHDT and CDR2 is FYEKMQ (reference sequence). The CDR3 region has the DNA TGTGCCAGCAGCCCCGGGGTTCCTGGCTACACCTTC. Translating it yields CASSPGVPGYTF.

The chain has TRBV24-1 and TRBJ2-7; TRBD1 might be the D (5 bases). Germline lookup yields CDR1 KGHDR and CDR2 SFDVKD. The CDR3 has 16 amino acids. Trimming left V 3 bases short and J 4 bases short, with 18 bases between. The CDR3 sequence is CATSDRLGESPYEQYF. DNA for the CDR3: TGTGCCACCAGTGATCGTCTAGGGGAATCTCCATACGAGCAGTACTTC.